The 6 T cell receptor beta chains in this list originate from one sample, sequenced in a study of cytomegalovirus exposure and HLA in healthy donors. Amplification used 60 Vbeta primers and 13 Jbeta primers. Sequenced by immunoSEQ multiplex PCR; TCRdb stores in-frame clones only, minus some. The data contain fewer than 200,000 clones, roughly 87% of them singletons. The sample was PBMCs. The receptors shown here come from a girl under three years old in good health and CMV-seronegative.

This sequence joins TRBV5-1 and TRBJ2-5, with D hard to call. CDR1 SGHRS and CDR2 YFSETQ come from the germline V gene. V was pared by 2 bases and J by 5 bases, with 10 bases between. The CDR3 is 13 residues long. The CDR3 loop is CASSFGFRETQYF. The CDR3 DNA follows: TGCGCCAGCAGCTTCGGCTTCAGGGAGACCCAGTACTTC.

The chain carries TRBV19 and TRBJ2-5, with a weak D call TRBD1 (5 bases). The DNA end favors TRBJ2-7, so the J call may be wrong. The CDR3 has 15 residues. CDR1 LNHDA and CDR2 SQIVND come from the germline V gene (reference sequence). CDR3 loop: CASSRLGVRGYEQYF. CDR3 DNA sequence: TGTGCCAGTAGTCGGTTAGGGGTAAGAGGCTACGAGCAGTACTTC.

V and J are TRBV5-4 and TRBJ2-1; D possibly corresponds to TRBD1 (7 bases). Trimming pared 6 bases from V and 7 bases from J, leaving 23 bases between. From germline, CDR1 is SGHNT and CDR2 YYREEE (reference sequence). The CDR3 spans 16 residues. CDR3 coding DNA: TGTGCCAGCACGAAGGGGGGAAGTACAGGGGAGAATGAGCAGTTCTTC. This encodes CASTKGGSTGENEQFF.

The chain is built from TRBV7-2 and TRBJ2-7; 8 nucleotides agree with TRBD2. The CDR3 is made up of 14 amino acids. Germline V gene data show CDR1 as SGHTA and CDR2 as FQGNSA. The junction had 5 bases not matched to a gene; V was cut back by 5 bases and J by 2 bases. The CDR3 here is CASSKTSGPYEQYF. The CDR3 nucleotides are TGTGCCAGCAGCAAAACTAGCGGCCCCTACGAGCAGTACTTC.

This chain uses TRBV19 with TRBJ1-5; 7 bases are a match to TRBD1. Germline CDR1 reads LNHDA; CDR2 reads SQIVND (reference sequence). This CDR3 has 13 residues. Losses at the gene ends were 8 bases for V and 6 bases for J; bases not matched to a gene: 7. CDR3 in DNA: TGTGCCAGTTCGACCGACAGGGTTCAGCCCCAGCATTTT. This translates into CASSTDRVQPQHF.

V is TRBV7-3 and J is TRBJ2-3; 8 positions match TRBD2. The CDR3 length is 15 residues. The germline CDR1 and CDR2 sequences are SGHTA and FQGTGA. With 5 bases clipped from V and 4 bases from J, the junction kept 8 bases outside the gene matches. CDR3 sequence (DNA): TGTGCCAGCAGCCCAGACGGGACTAGTTCAGATACGCAGTATTTT. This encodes CASSPDGTSSDTQYF.